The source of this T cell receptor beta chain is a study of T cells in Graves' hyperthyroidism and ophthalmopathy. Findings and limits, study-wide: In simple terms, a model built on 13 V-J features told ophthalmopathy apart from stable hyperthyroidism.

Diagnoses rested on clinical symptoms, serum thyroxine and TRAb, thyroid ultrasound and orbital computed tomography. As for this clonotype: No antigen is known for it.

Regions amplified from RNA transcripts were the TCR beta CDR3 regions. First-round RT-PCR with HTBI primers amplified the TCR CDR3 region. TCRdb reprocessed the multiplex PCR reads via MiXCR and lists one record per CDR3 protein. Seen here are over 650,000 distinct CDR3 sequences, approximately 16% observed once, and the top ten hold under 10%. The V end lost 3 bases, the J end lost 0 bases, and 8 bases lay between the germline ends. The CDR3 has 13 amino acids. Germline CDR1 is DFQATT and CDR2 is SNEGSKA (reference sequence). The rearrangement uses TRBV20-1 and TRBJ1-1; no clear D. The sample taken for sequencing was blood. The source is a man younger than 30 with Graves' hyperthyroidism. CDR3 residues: CSASPLLNTEAFF. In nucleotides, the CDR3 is TGCAGTGCTAGCCCCCTTCTGAACACTGAAGCTTTCTTT.